What follows are 17 T cell receptor beta chains derived from one specimen sequenced in a study of PD-L1 blockade in urothelial cancer. Sequenced by immunoSEQ multiplex PCR; TCRdb stores in-frame clones only, minus some. The data hold roughly 40,000 clones, with about 83% observed a single time. The starting material was PBMCs, obtained around atezolizumab (anti-PD-L1) treatment. The origin of the receptors is a man aged 60 to 75 with urothelial cancer.

The rearrangement links TRBV10-3 to TRBJ2-5, with 12 bases matching TRBD1. The trim removed 3 bases at V and 2 bases at J, leaving 10 bases unmatched. The CDR3 consists of 18 residues. Germline CDR1 ENHRY, CDR2 SYGVKD. The CDR3 sequence is CAISESGTGGSFQETQYF. For the CDR3, the DNA is TGTGCCATCAGTGAATCAGGGACAGGGGGCTCTTTTCAAGAGACCCAGTACTTC.

The chain has TRBV5-1 and TRBJ2-5; 8 bases map to TRBD2. The DNA end is a closer match to TRBJ2-7, so the J assignment may be wrong. Germline V lookup: CDR1 SGHRS, CDR2 YFSETQ. This CDR3 region has 14 residues. Here the CDR3 reads CASHPGTRSYEQYF. The CDR3 coding sequence is TGCGCCAGCCACCCCGGGACTAGGTCCTACGAGCAGTACTTC.

The chain couples TRBV4-2 to TRBJ2-1; 7 positions agree with TRBD2. Trimming cost V 1 base and J 1 base; bases outside gene matches: 7. This CDR3 is built from 17 residues. The V gene's germline CDR1 is LGHNA and CDR2 YNFKEQ. CDR3 region: CASSQGAGEESYNEQFF. In nucleotides, the CDR3 is TGTGCCAGCAGCCAAGGGGCGGGAGAGGAATCCTACAATGAGCAGTTCTTC.

V and J are TRBV28 and TRBJ2-1; D ambiguous. Per germline, CDR1 MDHEN and CDR2 SYDVKM. This CDR3 contains 14 residues. The ends were cut back, 10 bases at V and 2 bases at J, with 15 bases in the middle. DNA for the CDR3: TGTGCCACCGCGAGGCACGCTGCCTACAATGAGCAGTTCTTC. It translates to CATARHAAYNEQFF.

The V and J genes are TRBV5-4 and TRBJ1-6; 11 bases agree with TRBD1. Trimming at V came to 3 bases and at J to 7 bases, leaving 3 bases not matched to a gene. This CDR3 is 15 amino acids long. In germline, CDR1 is SGHNT, CDR2 YYREEE (reference sequence). CDR3 DNA sequence: TGTGCCAGCAGCTCGGGGGACAGGGGGAATTCACCCCTCCACTTT. Translating it yields CASSSGDRGNSPLHF.

The chain combines TRBV11-2 with TRBJ1-1; 8 nucleotides align to TRBD1. The J segment lost 4 bases and the V segment lost 4 bases, leaving 11 bases of the junction unmatched. Germline assignment: CDR1 SGHAT and CDR2 FQNNGV. The length of the CDR3 is 16 residues. The CDR3 loop reads CASSSTSGGAPTEAFF. The CDR3 DNA is TGTGCCAGCAGCTCCACTTCAGGGGGCGCCCCCACTGAAGCTTTCTTT.

This chain joins TRBV7-2 and TRBJ1-3, with 9 bases aligning to TRBD1. Looked up from germline, CDR1 is SGHTA and CDR2 is FQGNSA. Losses at the gene ends were 2 bases for V and 3 bases for J; bases not matched to a gene: 11. CDR3 length: 18 amino acids. The CDR3 is CASSLRRQGEGGGNTIYF. The CDR3 DNA is TGTGCCAGCAGCTTACGGAGACAGGGGGAGGGGGGTGGAAACACCATATATTTT.

There are a few counts of this clone. The chain carries TRBV7-9 and TRBJ2-3; D is perhaps TRBD1 (6 bases). Germline V CDR1 and CDR2: SEHNR, FQNEAQ (reference sequence). V was clipped by 4 bases and J by 3 bases, with 11 bases between them. The length of the CDR3 is 14 residues. CDR3 sequence reads: CASSSRDKTDTQYF. The CDR3 DNA sequence: TGTGCCAGCAGCTCCCGGGACAAAACAGATACGCAGTATTTT.

The J gene is TRBJ1-5, the V gene TRBV28; 10 bases match TRBD1. Losses at the gene ends were 6 bases for V and 7 bases for J; bases not matched to a gene: 6. The CDR3 loop spans 14 amino acids. From germline, CDR1 is MDHEN and CDR2 SYDVKM. Written as DNA, the CDR3 is TGTGCCAGCAGGACAGGGGGCGCGGAACAGCCCCAGCATTTT. The encoded protein is CASRTGGAEQPQHF.

This sequence joins TRBV19 and TRBJ2-1; 7 bases align to TRBD2. CDR3 length equals 18 residues. Per germline, CDR1 LNHDA and CDR2 SQIVND (reference sequence). V lost 8 bases to trimming and J lost 7 bases; unmatched junction nucleotides: 23. CDR3 nucleotide sequence: TGTGCCAGTGACAAGCACATGAGGGGCGGCGGGGGTCGGAATGAGCAGTTCTTC. Protein sequence: CASDKHMRGGGGRNEQFF.

The J gene is TRBJ2-1, the V gene TRBV7-2; 8 nucleotides line up with TRBD2. The CDR3 loop spans 15 amino acids. V shed 5 bases and J 0 bases; nucleotides not matched to a gene: 3. The germline V gene has CDR1 SGHTA and CDR2 FQGNSA. The CDR3 nucleotides read TGTGCCAGCAGCATTAGCGGGGCCTCCTACAATGAGCAGTTCTTC. This codes for CASSISGASYNEQFF.

The CDR3: CASGRDRGYEQYF. As DNA, the CDR3 is TGTGCCAGCGGCCGGGACAGGGGCTACGAGCAGTACTTC. The chain carries TRBV9 and TRBJ2-7; 10 positions agree with TRBD1. Germline loops: CDR1 SGDLS, CDR2 YYNGEE. With V trimmed by 7 bases and J by 3 bases, 4 bases remained unmatched. This CDR3 contains 13 residues.

This clone showed up just once. V and J are TRBV15 and TRBJ1-5, with D uncertain. Germline lookup yields CDR1 LNHNV and CDR2 YYDKDF (reference sequence). V dropped 4 bases and J dropped 6 bases, with 7 bases sitting between them. The CDR3 has 12 residues. For the CDR3, the DNA is TGTGCCACCAGCATCTACAGTCAGCCCCAGCATTTT. The encoded protein is CATSIYSQPQHF. Combining the CDR3 with reference TRBV15 and TRBJ1-5 gives the whole variable domain DAMVIQNPRYQVTQFGKPVTLSCSQTLNHNVMYWYQQKSSQAPKLLFHYYDKDFNNEADTPDNFQSRRPNTSFCFLDIRSPGLGDTAMYLCATSIYSQPQHFGDGTRLSIL.

The chain employs TRBV6-5 and TRBJ1-6; no clear D gene. The germline V gene encodes CDR1 MNHEY and CDR2 SVGAGI. V was shortened by 0 bases and J by 7 bases, with 10 bases between the two germline ends. This CDR3 is built from 15 residues. The CDR3 nucleotides are TGTGCCAGCAGTTACTCGAGAGAAAAAAATTCACCCCTCCACTTT. This sequence encodes CASSYSREKNSPLHF.

The chain combines TRBV7-8 with TRBJ2-1; TRBD1 matches at 10 bases. The V gene end was trimmed by 5 bases and the J gene end by 4 bases; junction bases not matched to a gene: 8. Germline V gene sequence: CDR1 SGHVS, CDR2 FQNEAQ. CDR3 length: 16 amino acids. For the CDR3, the DNA is TGTGCCAGCAGCCCCTACCGGGACAGGGGATACAATGAGCAGTTCTTC. This translates into CASSPYRDRGYNEQFF.

CDR3 sequence: CASSLSTDLLQYF. CDR3 DNA sequence: TGTGCCAGCAGCTTATCCACGGACTTATTGCAGTATTTT. This chain joins TRBV7-6 and TRBJ2-3; the D gene is possibly TRBD2 (5 bases). Trimming took off 2 bases at V and 11 bases at J, with 14 bases between the two ends. The germline gives CDR1 SGHVS, CDR2 FNYEAQ. CDR3 length: 13 amino acids.

The J gene is TRBJ1-1, the V gene TRBV19; TRBD1 agrees at 9 bases. V was pared by 3 bases and J by 1 base, with 0 bases of the junction left unmatched. Per germline, CDR1 LNHDA and CDR2 SQIVND (reference sequence). CDR3 size: 14 residues. CDR3 coding DNA: TGTGCCAGTAGTATGGGACAGGGGAACACTGAAGCTTTCTTT. This translates into CASSMGQGNTEAFF.